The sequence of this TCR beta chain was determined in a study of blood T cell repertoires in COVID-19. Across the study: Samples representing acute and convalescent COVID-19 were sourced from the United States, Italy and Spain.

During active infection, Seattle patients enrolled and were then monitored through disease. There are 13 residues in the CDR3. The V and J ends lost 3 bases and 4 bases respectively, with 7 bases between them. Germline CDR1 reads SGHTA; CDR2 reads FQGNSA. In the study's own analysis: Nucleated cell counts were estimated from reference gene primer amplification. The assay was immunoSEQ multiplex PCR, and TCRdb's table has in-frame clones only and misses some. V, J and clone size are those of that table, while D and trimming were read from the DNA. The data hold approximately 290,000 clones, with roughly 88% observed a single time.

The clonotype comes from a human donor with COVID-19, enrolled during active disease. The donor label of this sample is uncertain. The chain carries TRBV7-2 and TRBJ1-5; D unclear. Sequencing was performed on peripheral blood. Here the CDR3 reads CASSLRDNQPQHF. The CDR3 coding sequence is TGTGCCAGCAGCTTGAGGGATAATCAGCCCCAGCATTTT.